The clone carrying this T cell receptor beta chain is a singleton in its sample. Some clones are missing from TCRdb's copy, which holds only in-frame ones; the method was immunoSEQ multiplex PCR. This table holds a few hundred thousand clones, 90% found once. The sample belongs to a study of blood T cell repertoires in COVID-19. Study at large: Acute and convalescent COVID-19 samples came from the United States, Italy and Spain.

The study recruited people aged 18 to 89 years across about two dozen US areas. Germline V gene data show CDR1 as MGHRA and CDR2 as YSYEKL. The V and J ends lost 4 bases and 6 bases, in that order; junction bases with no gene match: 8. The length of the CDR3 is 15 residues. Sequenced material: PBMCs or T cells enriched from blood (not recorded which). V usage is TRBV4-1 and J usage is TRBJ2-2, with 7 bases lining up with TRBD1. The source of this sequence is a man in his thirties or forties who had been exposed to COVID-19. The CDR3 coding sequence is TGCGCCAGCAGCCCGAGGGGGCTCGTATCCGGGGAGCTGTTTTTT. Its translation: CASSPRGLVSGELFF.